This T cell receptor beta chain was sequenced during a study of CD8+ T cells in alopecia areata (dated by TCRdb to between 2017 and 2018). The study in broad terms: The treated patients, all with moderate-to-severe alopecia areata, were enrolled in an open-label pilot trial of oral tofacitinib given at 5 to 10 mg twice daily. Patients on tofacitinib were biopsied at baseline and after 4 and 24 weeks of treatment, and several of the patients also had a later scalp biopsy. Scalp clonality was compared among normal scalp (n=4), patchy alopecia areata scalp (n=8), and alopecia totalis/universalis scalp (n=8). RNA came from the PAXgene miRNA kit for fixed scalp, the miRNeasy kit for PBMCs, and the RNeasy kit for mouse skin. To study T cell clonal expansion in alopecia areata, the researchers applied high-throughput TCRbeta sequencing to both the C3H/HeJ mouse model and human patients. Scalp tissue and sorted CD4+ and CD8+ peripheral blood T cells from patchy and totalis/universalis alopecia areata patients and from healthy controls were covered by human TCRbeta sequencing. Tofacitinib was administered for 6 to 18 months, and 6 months of follow-up off drug were then conducted to assess delayed response and recurrence. immunoSEQ multiplex PCR using 35 Vbeta forward primers and 13 Jbeta reverse primers was used to amplify TCRbeta CDR3 regions.

Here is what the overall study found, with its caveats: Compared with normal scalp, lesional scalp, particularly in alopecia totalis/universalis, had higher clonality and more expanded CD8+ clones, which suggests antigenic drive. Scalp TCR repertoire analysis is complicated because resident alphabeta T cells in normal human skin are also sequenced, whereas mouse skin is dominated by gammadelta T cells. Compared with mice, TCR sequences shared between patients were less clear, possibly partly because of HLA diversity across the patient population.

About this clone: Its antigen is unknown. Base-call qualities are not available, and no considerably larger clone is one nucleotide away.

The time point label for this specimen denotes: baseline before oral tofacitinib. Lesional scalp punch biopsies and peripheral blood were obtained from alopecia areata patients. PBMCs were separated by density centrifugation and stained for CD3, CD4 and CD8, after which CD4+ and CD8+ T cells were sorted on a FACSAria. Between the V and J ends, shortened by 3 bases and 12 bases respectively, the junction contains 12 bases. The CDR3 covers 12 residues, taking in both the cysteine and the phenylalanine. The sequence is cut down to CDR3 DNA, 36 bases in frame from base 1. Based on the germline V gene (reference sequence), the CDR1 and CDR2 sequences are MNHNY and SVGAGI. The library was prepared using the immunoSEQ multiplex PCR assay. RNA was extracted from all samples and reverse transcribed into cDNA as template for TCR sequencing. First-strand cDNA was synthesized using SuperScript III with a 2:1 mix of oligo-dT and random hexamers. Amplification bias was assessed with a synthetic immune receptor repertoire, and residual bias was removed computationally. Per the original workflow: After raw reads were preprocessed to remove errors, the CDR3 was defined following IMGT conventions as running from the conserved cysteine to phenylalanine. Clonality was calculated as 1 minus Shannon entropy normalized by log2 of the number of productive unique TCRs. Whether scalp clones were CD4 or CD8 was inferred by matching scalp TCRbeta sequences against CD4 and CD8 repertoires sorted from blood. TCRdb stores this immuneACCESS table with in-frame sequences only. Part of the clones is absent; in the studies checked, under half of the shortfall reflects unresolved V genes, and no reason is known for the rest. For V, J and clone size, that table is used; D and trimming come from the DNA. Recorded for this sample are 110,000 to 150,000 clones; roughly three fifths of them occurred a single time. The top ten hold approximately 6.5% of the sample.

The source was CD4+ T cells sorted from blood, collected at week 0. This TCR came from a human donor with alopecia areata. Here the chain combines TRBV6-6 and TRBJ2-1, with a weak D call of TRBD2 (5 bases match). The DNA sequence is given as TGTGCCAGCAGTTATAAACAGAGCGGGCAGTTCTTC. This yields the protein CASSYKQSGQFF.